These T cell receptor beta chains were read from a single sample in a study of early T cells in non-severe SARS-CoV-2 infection. TCRdb redid the calling of the 5' RACE reads with MiXCR, one entry per CDR3 protein. Found here are 64,000 or so distinct CDR3 sequences, under 15% of them singletons; the top ten hold more than 3.5%. Sequenced material: whole blood. All receptors come from an adult who was a healthcare worker with PCR-confirmed SARS-CoV-2 infection or an uninfected control (not recorded which). Each CDR3 is given with its conserved first and last residue. The D gene is left open where the match is weak. Not every row has a clone size; where given, it reads once, few, many or a size class.

>TRBV7-2|TRBJ2-5|many|NA
TGTGCCAGCAGTGGGAGACGGCAAGAGACCCAGTACTTC
CASSGRRQETQYF
>TRBV19|TRBJ1-2|few|TRBD1
TGTGCCAGTAGTATCCTACAGGGGAACTATGGCTACACCTTC
CASSILQGNYGYTF
>TRBV20-1|TRBJ1-1|NA|NA
TGCAGTGCTCTACTTCGACAGTTCTCGAACACTGAAGCTTTCTTT
CSALLRQFSNTEAFF
>TRBV29-1|TRBJ1-1|once|NA
TGCAGCGTTGTGCCAGGGACGGCTGAAGCTTTCTTT
CSVVPGTAEAFF
>TRBV7-3|TRBJ1-2|few|TRBD1
TGTGCCAGCAGCCCAGGACAGGGCGGTGGCTACACCTTC
CASSPGQGGGYTF
>TRBV30|TRBJ2-7|NA|NA
TGTGCCTGGAGTGTCTTGGGGAACAGGGCTTCCGAGCAGTACTTC
CAWSVLGNRASEQYF
>TRBV6-2/TRBV6-3|TRBJ2-3|NA|NA
TGTGCCAGCAATGGAGGGGACGGAAGCACAGATACGCAGTATTTT
CASNGGDGSTDTQYF
>TRBV7-6|TRBJ1-3|many|NA
TGTGCCAGCAGCTTAGACCCCTCTGGGTACATATATTTT
CASSLDPSGYIYF
>TRBV11-1|TRBJ1-5|NA|NA
TGTGCCAGCAGCTTGGACGTCAATCAGCCCCAGCATTTT
CASSLDVNQPQHF
>TRBV15|TRBJ1-2|many|NA
TGTGCCACCAGCAGAGATGGGGCCGGGGGCTACACCTTC
CATSRDGAGGYTF
>TRBV29-1|TRBJ2-3|many|NA
TGCACCTTCAACGGGGGGCCAGTTTCAGATACGCAGTATTTT
CTFNGGPVSDTQYF
>TRBV6-1|TRBJ1-5|NA|NA
TGTGCCAGCAAGCAGGGGAATCAGCCCCAGCATTTT
CASKQGNQPQHF
>TRBV7-6|TRBJ2-2|medium-sized|NA
TGTGCCAGCAGCGGAGCTGGCGGGGAGAACACCGGGGAGCTGTTTTTT
CASSGAGGENTGELFF
>TRBV7-7|TRBJ2-5|many|NA
TGTGCTAGCAGCCGCACTAAGGGGGTAGAGACCCAGTACTTC
CASSRTKGVETQYF
>TRBV7-8|TRBJ2-1|NA|NA
TGTGCCAGCATGCCCACAGCTACCTACAATGAGCAGTTCTTC
CASMPTATYNEQFF
>TRBV30|TRBJ1-4|few|NA
TGTGCCGGGGGATGGGGGCGGTCAACTAATGAAAAACTGTTTTTT
CAGGWGRSTNEKLFF
>TRBV3-1|TRBJ2-5|many|NA
TGTGCCAGCAGCCACCACAGGGTCCTTGGCCAGTACTTC
CASSHHRVLGQYF
>TRBV5-1|TRBJ2-7|many|NA
TGCGCCAGCAGCTGGGGTGGGGCAACGGCCTACGAGCAGTACTTC
CASSWGGATAYEQYF
>TRBV10-1|TRBJ1-1|many|NA
TGCGCCAGCAGTGATAGGTTGAACACTGAAGCTTTCTTT
CASSDRLNTEAFF
>TRBV7-9|TRBJ1-6|NA|NA
TGTGCCAGCAGCTTGGATACGGTCTGGGGCTCACCCCTCCACTTT
CASSLDTVWGSPLHF
>TRBV18|TRBJ1-1|few|NA
TGTGCCAGCTCACCACCGCGGGGCCCCAACACTGAAGCTTTCTTT
CASSPPRGPNTEAFF
>TRBV3-1|TRBJ1-1|few|NA
TGTGCCAGCAGCCAAGTCAGGGGTGGAACTGAAGCTTTCTTT
CASSQVRGGTEAFF
>TRBV12-3/TRBV12-4|TRBJ2-1|NA|NA
TGTGCCAGCAGTCCCCCCCGGAGGAGCTCCTACAATGAGCAGTTCTTC
CASSPPRRSSYNEQFF
>TRBV20-1|TRBJ2-1|NA|TRBD2
TGCAGTGCTAGACTAGCGGGGGGGAGACTCTACAATGAGCAGTTCTTC
CSARLAGGRLYNEQFF
>TRBV10-1|TRBJ2-3|NA|NA
TGCGCCAGCAGTGGGGGGGCAATCAATACGCAGTATTTT
CASSGGAINTQYF
>TRBV19|TRBJ1-6|NA|NA
TGTGCCAGTAGCCGAGGGCCCTTACGAGCCCTCCACTTT
CASSRGPLRALHF
>TRBV6-2/TRBV6-3|TRBJ2-7|few|NA
TGTGCCACGGCGAGGCCACGCTACGAGCAGTACTTC
CATARPRYEQYF
>TRBV20-1|TRBJ1-2|many|NA
TGCAGTGCCGAAACCTCCTTTAACTATGGCTACACCTTC
CSAETSFNYGYTF
>TRBV5-1|TRBJ2-7|few|NA
TGCGCCAGCAGTCTAGACAATGGCCAGATCTACGAGCAGTACTTC
CASSLDNGQIYEQYF
>TRBV5-6|TRBJ1-2|NA|NA
TGTGCCAGCAGCTTGGAGCCAGCTAACTATGGCTACACCTTC
CASSLEPANYGYTF
>TRBV18|TRBJ1-1|few|NA
TGTGCCAGCTCTTCGACCCACGGCACTGAAGCTTTCTTT
CASSSTHGTEAFF
>TRBV7-2|TRBJ1-6|NA|NA
TGTGCCAGCAGTTTGGACAGCTCAAATTATAATTCACCCCTCCACTTT
CASSLDSSNYNSPLHF
>TRBV7-9|TRBJ1-6|NA|NA
TGTGCCAGCAGCTTAGGCGGCAGGCAATCACCCCTCCACTTT
CASSLGGRQSPLHF
>TRBV20-1|TRBJ2-7|NA|NA
TGCAGTGTAAGGGACTCCTACGAGCAGTACTTC
CSVRDSYEQYF
>TRBV5-1|TRBJ1-2|few|NA
TGCGCCAGCAGCTTCCGGGCTGCTACCGGCTACACCTTC
CASSFRAATGYTF
>TRBV12-3/TRBV12-4|TRBJ1-1|few|NA
TGTGCCAGCAGTTCCCTACAGGGCGCTGAAGCTTTCTTT
CASSSLQGAEAFF
>TRBV4-3|TRBJ2-7|NA|TRBD1
TGCGCCAGCAGCCTCCTCAGGGGGACCTACGAGCAGTACTTC
CASSLLRGTYEQYF
>TRBV10-3|TRBJ2-1|many|TRBD2
TGTGCCATCGGGGCGGAGCGGGGGAGCTACAATGAGCAGTTCTTC
CAIGAERGSYNEQFF
>TRBV6-6|TRBJ1-5|NA|NA
TGTGCCAGCAGGGGCCTAGATAGCAATCAGCCCCAGCATTTT
CASRGLDSNQPQHF